This TCR beta chain was observed in a study of T cells after yellow fever vaccination. Study results and caveats: Post-booster repertoires again held most primary-vaccination clones (about 95% CD4, 88% CD8). Abundant clonotypes from the bulk population could have been carried over as contaminants into FACS-sorted repertoires.

A single record per CDR3 protein comes from TCRdb applying MiXCR to the 5' RACE reads. The sample gives about 370,000 distinct CDR3 sequences, more than 9% of which show up once; less than 20% is in the top ten. A remark on this clonotype: Its matching antigen is unknown.

The sample here was PBMCs, taken on the day of the first yellow fever vaccination. This TCR was recovered from a man aged 18 to 30 who received the YFV17D yellow fever vaccine.

CDR3 protein: CASSFGNVVQPQHF. The CDR3 nucleotides read TGTGCCAGTAGCTTCGGGAACGTTGTACAGCCCCAGCATTTT. The chain is built from TRBV19 and TRBJ1-5; D uncertain. The CDR3 is 14 amino acids. Germline loops: CDR1 LNHDA, CDR2 SQIVND (reference sequence). V lost 6 bases, J lost 7 bases, and 16 bases lay in between.